What follows is one T cell receptor beta chain and its context. Per the original data handling: Amplifying reference gene primers gave estimates of nucleated cell counts. The repertoire was sequenced with immunoSEQ multiplex PCR; TCRdb's copy has only in-frame clones and lacks some. That table furnishes V, J and clone size, whereas the DNA furnished D and trimming. The sample carries just over 300,000 clones, under 90% recorded once. Resolution of symptoms, clearance, or two negative PCRs was present in recovered Cohort 3 donors. Germline-derived CDR1 and CDR2 are MDHEN and SYDVKM. The V and J ends lost 4 bases and 4 bases, in that order; junction bases with no gene match: 9. This CDR3 region has 15 residues. The record originates from a study of blood T cell repertoires in COVID-19. Study overall: Samples representing acute and convalescent COVID-19 were sourced from the United States, Italy and Spain. T cells, B-cell-depleted T cells, or PBMCs supplied cDNA or gDNA.

The chain recombines TRBV28 with TRBJ1-2; TRBD1 agrees at 7 bases. This TCR derives from a man aged 25-45 years who had recovered from COVID-19. The sequenced sample consisted of PBMCs or T cells enriched from blood (not recorded which). This chain's CDR3 is CASSSSDREGYGYTF. The CDR3 DNA follows: TGTGCCAGCAGTTCGTCCGACAGGGAAGGCTATGGCTACACCTTC.